This T cell receptor beta chain emerged from a study of T cell responses to AZD1222 COVID-19 vaccine. Whole-study findings and limits: Baseline testing showed seropositivity in only a handful of AZD1222 recipients. Most donors were white British and more were female, and clonal diversity was possibly underestimated.

On this clone itself: Its antigen is not identified.

TCRdb's copy holds only in-frame clones and misses some; the assay was immunoSEQ multiplex PCR. This table holds approximately 150,000 clones, approximately 91% found once. The CDR3 sequence is 15 residues long. The V and J ends lost 7 bases and 1 base, in that order; junction bases with no gene match: 6. Germline-derived CDR1 and CDR2 are SGHVS and FQNEAQ. The sample in question was peripheral blood, obtained on day 0 of AZD1222 vaccination. The sequence was collected from an adult in good health. The chain combines TRBV7-8 with TRBJ1-1; 10 nucleotides match TRBD1. The CDR3 protein is CASTRDRGRNTEAFF. CDR3 nucleotide sequence: TGTGCCAGCACCCGGGACAGGGGCAGGAACACTGAAGCTTTCTTT.